A single sample gave rise to the 17 T cell receptor beta chains below, sequenced in a study of T cell responses to AZD1222 COVID-19 vaccine. Clones were sequenced by immunoSEQ multiplex PCR, and TCRdb holds only the in-frame ones, with some missing. The sample lists more than 80,000 clones, 90% occurring once. This material consisted of peripheral blood, taken 28 days after the second AZD1222 dose. The receptors were sampled from an adult who received the AZD1222 COVID-19 vaccine.

The rearrangement joins TRBV7-8 to TRBJ2-7; maybe TRBD1 (5 bases). Per the germline V gene, CDR1 is SGHVS and CDR2 is FQNEAQ. The CDR3 consists of 14 residues. V was clipped by 2 bases and J by 3 bases, with 11 bases between them. The CDR3: CASSLIQELYEQYF. The CDR3 DNA follows: TGTGCCAGCAGCTTAATACAGGAGCTCTACGAGCAGTACTTC.

The chain is built from TRBV7-9 and TRBJ1-5; a possible D gene is TRBD1 (5 bases). In germline, CDR1 is SEHNR, CDR2 FQNEAQ (reference sequence). CDR3 length: 15 amino acids. Deletions cut 3 bases from V and 4 bases from J, with 13 bases between. The CDR3 nucleotides are TGTGCCAGCAGCTTCGGGGACCGGGAAAATCAGCCCCAGCATTTT. This encodes CASSFGDRENQPQHF.

This clone was seen just once. The V call is TRBV2, the J call TRBJ1-6; no clear D gene. This CDR3 comprises 13 residues. The germline V gene encodes CDR1 SNHLY and CDR2 FYNNEI. V lost 2 bases, J lost 8 bases, and 7 bases lay in between. In DNA, the CDR3 is TGTGCCAGCAGTGAACAGGATTATTCACCCCTCCACTTT. It translates to CASSEQDYSPLHF. Filled out from reference TRBV2 and TRBJ1-6, the complete variable domain reads EPEVTQTPSHQVTQMGQEVILRCVPISNHLYFYWYRQILGQKVEFLVSFYNNEISEKSEIFDDQFSVERPDGSNFTLKIRSTKLEDSAMYFCASSEQDYSPLHFGNGTRLTVT.

This clone occurred once. V and J are TRBV7-9 and TRBJ1-6; TRBD1 aligns across 10 bases. The CDR3 is 13 residues long. Germline CDR1 reads SEHNR; CDR2 reads FQNEAQ (reference sequence). J was trimmed by 8 bases and V by 9 bases; bases with no gene match: 4. This CDR3 reads CASSGQGDSPLHF. CDR3 bases: TGTGCCAGTAGCGGACAGGGGGATTCACCCCTCCACTTT. Filled out from reference TRBV7-9 and TRBJ1-6, the complete variable domain reads DTGVSQNPRHKITKRGQNVTFRCDPISEHNRLYWYRQTLGQGPEFLTYFQNEAQLEKSRLLSDRFSAERPKGSFSTLEIQRTEQGDSAMYLCASSGQGDSPLHFGNGTRLTVT.

This clone was observed a single time. The J gene is TRBJ1-3, the V gene TRBV30; D unresolved. Germline values: CDR1 GTSNPN, CDR2 SVGIG (reference sequence). Between the trimmed V and J ends, which lost 3 bases and 4 bases, there was a span of 13 bases. The CDR3 is 14 residues long. CDR3 residues: CAWRAGTGGNTIYF. Here the CDR3 DNA reads TGTGCCTGGAGGGCTGGAACGGGAGGAAACACCATATATTTT.

This chain joins TRBV15 and TRBJ2-3; D perhaps matches TRBD2 (5 bases). The CDR3 has 13 amino acids. Looked up from germline, CDR1 is LNHNV and CDR2 is YYDKDF (reference sequence). Between the trimmed V and J ends, which lost 6 bases and 14 bases, there was a span of 21 bases. The CDR3 loop is CATRGSAGPLGYF. CDR3 nucleotide sequence: TGTGCCACCAGGGGCTCGGCGGGCCCTTTGGGGTATTTT.

The chain uses TRBV30 and TRBJ2-7; 7 positions match TRBD1. V lost 4 bases and J lost 3; bases outside the gene matches: 6. CDR3 length equals 13 residues. Per the germline V gene, CDR1 is GTSNPN and CDR2 is SVGIG (reference sequence). The CDR3 coding sequence is TGTGCCTGGAAGAGGGGGCCAAACTACGAGCAGTACTTC. It is translated as CAWKRGPNYEQYF.

The chain is built from TRBV6-1 and TRBJ2-7; D gene uncertain. The CDR3 has 13 residues. Germline values: CDR1 MNHNS, CDR2 SASEGT. The V end lost 3 bases, the J end lost 4 bases, and 10 bases lay between the germline ends. CDR3: CASSDPGPYEQYF. CDR3 nucleotides: TGTGCCAGCAGTGATCCGGGTCCATACGAGCAGTACTTC.

The V gene is TRBV15, the J gene TRBJ2-1; weak D call: TRBD1 (6 bases). The V gene's germline CDR1 is LNHNV and CDR2 YYDKDF (reference sequence). V dropped 8 bases and J dropped 4 bases, with 12 bases sitting between them. The CDR3 is 13 residues long. CDR3 sequence: CATSGQKYNEQFF. The CDR3 DNA is TGTGCCACCTCGGGACAAAAATACAATGAGCAGTTCTTC.

The chain recombines TRBV6-2 or TRBV6-3 with TRBJ2-5, with D perhaps TRBD1 or TRBD2 (7 bases each). The length of the CDR3 is 14 residues. V lost 4 bases and J lost 9, with 18 bases in between. CDR1 and CDR2 (germline): MNHEY, SVGEGT. This CDR3 reads CASSWDSGTGAQYF. In DNA form, the CDR3 reads TGTGCCAGCAGTTGGGACAGCGGGACGGGGGCCCAGTACTTC.

This sequence joins TRBV5-1 and TRBJ2-1; 11 nucleotides match TRBD2. Trimming at V came to 2 bases and at J to 8 bases, leaving 15 bases not matched to a gene. Germline CDR1 reads SGHRS; CDR2 reads YFSETQ. CDR3 length equals 18 residues. As DNA, the CDR3 is TGCGCCAGCAGCTTATCTCCGACTAGCGGGATCCAGGTAGATGAGCAGTTCTTC. It is translated as CASSLSPTSGIQVDEQFF.

The chain uses TRBV5-5 and TRBJ1-1; D not certain. CDR1 is SGHKS, CDR2 YYEKEE, per germline (reference sequence). This CDR3 contains 16 residues. Trimming stripped 0 bases from V and 5 bases from J, with 17 bases between. In nucleotides, the CDR3 is TGTGCCAGCAGCTTGGTCTGGCAGGCCCTGGGGACTGAAGCTTTCTTT. Translating it yields CASSLVWQALGTEAFF.

V is TRBV13 and J is TRBJ2-7, with D perhaps matching TRBD1 (6 bases). With 2 bases removed from V and 12 bases from J, the gap between germline ends came to 11 bases. The CDR3 length is 11 residues. Germline values: CDR1 PRHDT, CDR2 FYEKMQ (reference sequence). The CDR3 is CASSLSDSRYF. The CDR3 DNA sequence: TGTGCCAGCAGCTTATCGGACAGCCGGTACTTC. Together with reference TRBV13 and TRBJ2-7, the CDR3 gives the full variable domain: AAGVIQSPRHLIKEKRETATLKCYPIPRHDTVYWYQQGPGQDPQFLISFYEKMQSDKGSIPDRFSAQQFSDYHSELNMSSLELGDSALYFCASSLSDSRYFGPGTRLTVT.

The chain is built from TRBV6-6 and TRBJ1-5; D perhaps matches TRBD1 (6 bases). CDR3 length: 15 residues. In germline, CDR1 is MNHNY, CDR2 SVGAGI (reference sequence). Deletions cut 6 bases from V and 7 bases from J, with 19 bases between. The DNA of the CDR3 is TGTGCCAGCAGCACACAGGGACGGGGAGGCCAGCCCCAGCATTTT. Protein product: CASSTQGRGGQPQHF.

The chain employs TRBV13 and TRBJ2-7; tentative D call: TRBD1 (6 bases). The germline V and J ends were trimmed by 5 bases and 2 bases, with 16 bases remaining between them. This CDR3 comprises 15 residues. Germline CDR1 reads PRHDT; CDR2 reads FYEKMQ (reference sequence). The CDR3 nucleotides are TGTGCCAGCAGCCTACAGGGATCCCATACCTACGAGCAGTACTTC. Its protein is CASSLQGSHTYEQYF.

This clone rates as large. CDR3 sequence (DNA): TGTGCCAGCAGTGAAGGGGAAACCTACGAGCAGTACTTC. Its translation is CASSEGETYEQYF. The chain combines TRBV6-1 with TRBJ2-7; D remains unclear. The CDR3 contains 13 residues. The V and J ends lost 1 base and 2 bases respectively, with 6 bases between them. In germline, CDR1 is MNHNS, CDR2 SASEGT.

CDR3 nucleotides: TGTGCCAGCAGCTTAGTCAGGACCTACTATGGCTACACCTTC. Protein: CASSLVRTYYGYTF. J is TRBJ1-2 and V is TRBV7-3, with unresolved D. CDR3 size: 14 residues. V shed 2 bases and J shed 3 bases, with 10 bases lying between them. The germline gives CDR1 SGHTA, CDR2 FQGTGA.